The text below deals with one T cell receptor (beta chain). What this receptor recognizes is not known. There are no base qualities to consult, and no much larger clone falls within one base. The data derive from a study of T cells in Graves' hyperthyroidism and ophthalmopathy (dated by TCRdb to between 2017 and 2020). For the wider study: Peripheral blood was sampled at the time of initial diagnosis, prior to any treatment. The paper describes TCR Vbeta CDR3 sequencing of about 140 peripheral blood samples, made up of about 40 ophthalmopathy patients, more than 70 hyperthyroidism patients and 17 progressor patients. The 85 to 100 discovery patients were randomly split 7:3 into training and test sets. To identify TCR V-J signatures that set the groups apart, the researchers used a discovery cohort of 90 to 100 patients, made up of some 41 with Graves' ophthalmopathy and some 56 with stable Graves' hyperthyroidism. Whether ophthalmopathy could be predicted prospectively was tested in an independent validation cohort made up of roughly 19 hyperthyroidism patients plus 17 patients who later progressed to ophthalmopathy. Following sampling, methimazole starting at 30 mg daily was given to hyperthyroidism patients, and high-dose intravenous methylprednisolone was given to ophthalmopathy patients. In addition, the study compared T-cell repertoires in thyroid tissue and in blood from several Graves' hyperthyroidism patients.

The TCR beta CDR3 regions were amplified from RNA transcripts. The TCR CDR3 was subjected to a first round of RT-PCR using the HTBI primer set and the Qiagen OneStep RT-PCR kit. Libraries were constructed in a second round of multiplex PCR, after which size selection and purification were performed. Libraries were sequenced paired-end with 100 bp reads on an Illumina HiSeq2000. The authors' pipeline ran thus. SOAPnuke was used to process the raw data, removing reads that contained adapters or uncalled bases, had a mean Phred below 15, or lacked an exact match to the constant primer or identifier. High-quality paired reads were merged using COPE v1.2.5, and each unique nucleotide sequence was defined as a clonotype. Clonotypes were aligned to IMGT TRBV, TRBD and TRBJ reference segments using MiTCR v1.1. The analysis included only V-J combinations with a frequency above 0.0001, which together covered 99% to 99.2% of the repertoires. The TCS score was defined as the ratio of F50 (clonal expansion) to E x V (chaos), calculated using BLOSUM62-based TCRdist between CDR3 peptides within each V-J. Welch's t-statistics and random forest reduced fewer than 550 V-J features to 13, which were used in a naive Bayes classifier (R e1071). TCRdb redid the processing of the public reads, applying fastp at Q25 and MiXCR, and retained in-frame beta chains. Every distinct CDR3 protein forms one entry, paired with its most common genes and DNA. These V and J calls originate from TCRdb's pipeline instead of the authors' own analysis. Here the sample has approximately 700,000 distinct CDR3 sequences; roughly 17% occur a single time. The ten largest clones capture approximately 8.4% of the sample.

Study-wide conclusions, independent of this receptor: A model built on a 13 V-J signature distinguished ophthalmopathy from stable hyperthyroidism, reaching roughly 88% sensitivity and 81.08% specificity in cross-validation and 80%/75% in testing. Sample size was not statistically predetermined, and blinding of investigators to group allocation was not performed. Blood samples also contained most of the expanded thyroid clonotypes (frequency above 0.001), which suggests that blood repertoires may reflect thyroid immune responses. In validation, the model predicted progression to ophthalmopathy with 65% to 71% sensitivity and 72% to 85% specificity, a median of 6.5 months before onset.

Stable Graves' hyperthyroidism was defined as no progression to ophthalmopathy during 18 months of follow-up. The hyperthyroidism patients were between 18 and 65 years old and newly diagnosed, with a disease duration of less than 2 months. Exclusion was applied to patients with uncontrolled infections, other autoimmune diseases, pregnancy or lactation. Diagnoses were established on the basis of clinical symptoms, serum thyroxine and TRAb, thyroid ultrasound, and orbital computed tomography. Ficoll-Paque density gradient centrifugation was used to isolate PBMCs from 10 ml of fresh peripheral blood. Total RNA was extracted using Trizol reagent, and RNA quality was assessed on an Agilent 2100 Bioanalyzer. Sequencing was performed on blood. The TCR sequence derives from a young man with Graves' hyperthyroidism.

CDR3 reads: CASSNTPQETQYF. Here is the DNA: TGCGCCAGCAGCAACACCCCCCAAGAGACCCAGTACTTC. This receptor chain uses TRBV4-1 and TRBJ2-5, with an unclear D gene assignment. V loses 5 bases, J loses 1 base, and the germline ends lie 8 bases apart. Per the germline V gene, MGHRA is the CDR1 and YSYEKL is the CDR2. CDR3 length: 13 amino acids, cysteine to phenylalanine. The retained sequence is limited to the CDR3, 39 bases, with the frame set at the first base.